Presented here are 24 T cell receptor beta chains from one specimen sequenced in a study of blood T cell repertoires in COVID-19. The assay was immunoSEQ multiplex PCR, and TCRdb's table has in-frame clones only and misses some. The sample has some 260,000 clones; 87% are singletons. Specimen: peripheral blood. The receptors originated from a man aged 18 to 29 with active or convalescent COVID-19.

The chain joins TRBV3-1 (or the pseudogene TRBV3-2) to TRBJ1-1; D perhaps matches TRBD1 (6 bases). Germline-derived CDR1 and CDR2 are LGHDT and YNNKEL (reference sequence). V was clipped by 5 bases and J by 4 bases, with 14 bases between them. The length of the CDR3 is 14 residues. CDR3 region: CASSAQGTGTEAFF. DNA of the CDR3: TGTGCCAGCAGCGCACAGGGTACGGGCACTGAAGCTTTCTTT.

The J gene is TRBJ2-1, the V gene TRBV10-3; 8 bases fit TRBD1. Germline CDR1 is ENHRY and CDR2 is SYGVKD. CDR3 length: 15 residues. After removal of 6 bases from V and 4 bases from J, the junction contained 8 bases not matched to a gene. CDR3 loop: CAIRGGTGPYNEQFF. CDR3 coding DNA: TGTGCCATCAGAGGGGGGACAGGACCTTACAATGAGCAGTTCTTC.

The chain has TRBV18 and TRBJ1-1, with TRBD1 matching over 7 bases. The trim removed 5 bases at V and 3 bases at J, leaving 6 bases unmatched. The CDR3 is 14 amino acids. Germline loops: CDR1 KGHSH, CDR2 LQKENI. DNA of the CDR3: TGTGCCAGCTCATTCAGACAGGGACACACTGAAGCTTTCTTT. It translates to CASSFRQGHTEAFF.

The rearrangement joins TRBV27 to TRBJ2-5, with 11 bases matching TRBD2. CDR3 length: 14 amino acids. CDR1 is MNHEY and CDR2 is SMNVEV in the germline V gene (reference sequence). V gave up 8 bases and J gave up 5 bases; unmatched junction bases: 7. CDR3 loop: CASSLAGGLETQYF. CDR3 coding DNA: TGTGCCAGCTCCCTAGCGGGGGGTTTGGAGACCCAGTACTTC.

This chain links TRBV14 with TRBJ2-1; 8 bases map to TRBD2. The CDR3 covers 14 residues. Germline V gene lookup returns CDR1 SGHDN and CDR2 FVKESK. Trimming took 7 bases from V and 7 from J; bases not matched to a gene: 9. The CDR3 DNA follows: TGTGCCAGCAATCGGGGCCCGGGGGGGAATGAGCAGTTCTTC. Its protein is CASNRGPGGNEQFF.

J is TRBJ2-1 and V is TRBV19, with 9 bases aligning to TRBD1. Germline lookup yields CDR1 LNHDA and CDR2 SQIVND (reference sequence). The CDR3 runs to 20 residues. With 0 bases clipped from V and 0 bases from J, the junction kept 12 bases outside the gene matches. CDR3 bases: TGTGCCAGTAGTATAGAGGACAGGGGACTTTATCACCTCTCCTACAATGAGCAGTTCTTC. Translated: CASSIEDRGLYHLSYNEQFF.

The CDR3 here is CASSPGGAGEYGIQYF. CDR3 nucleotides: TGTGCCAGCAGCCCCGGGGGGGCGGGAGAGTATGGCATTCAGTACTTC. V and J are TRBV9 and TRBJ2-4, with 8 positions matching TRBD2. Germline assignment: CDR1 SGDLS and CDR2 YYNGEE. Losses at the gene ends were 4 bases for V and 9 bases for J; bases not matched to a gene: 15. The CDR3 consists of 16 residues. The complete variable domain, with remaining parts taken from reference TRBV9 and TRBJ2-4, reads DSGVTQTPKHLITATGQRVTLRCSPRSGDLSVYWYQQSLDQGLQFLIQYYNGEERAKGNILERFSAQQFPDLHSELNLSSLELGDSALYFCASSPGGAGEYGIQYFGAGTRLSVL.

The table lists this clone with a count of one. CDR3: CASRRTGTDNEKLFF. In DNA form, the CDR3 reads TGCGCCAGCAGAAGAACCGGGACAGATAATGAAAAACTGTTTTTT. V usage is TRBV5-1 and J usage is TRBJ1-4; TRBD1 aligns across 7 bases. V lost 5 bases, J lost 4 bases, and 8 bases stayed unmatched. The germline V gene encodes CDR1 SGHRS and CDR2 YFSETQ. The CDR3 has 15 residues.

The chain employs TRBV9 and TRBJ2-2; 11 positions match TRBD2. The J segment lost 3 bases and the V segment lost 4 bases, leaving 5 bases of the junction unmatched. The CDR3 has 16 residues. The germline V gene has CDR1 SGDLS and CDR2 YYNGEE. The CDR3 DNA reads TGTGCCAGCAGCCCCCGACTAGCGGGGTACACCGGGGAGCTGTTTTTT. Protein sequence: CASSPRLAGYTGELFF.

This rearrangement joins TRBV4-3 to TRBJ2-1, with D uncertain. The length of the CDR3 is 16 residues. V lost 0 bases to trimming and J lost 0 bases, with 9 bases between them. Germline-derived CDR1 and CDR2 are LGHNA and YSLEER. Here the CDR3 DNA reads TGCGCCAGCAGCCAAGATGGCCGGAGCTCCTACAATGAGCAGTTCTTC. Translated, it gives CASSQDGRSSYNEQFF.

The rearrangement links TRBV6-5 to TRBJ1-1, with D perhaps matching TRBD1 (6 bases). The CDR3 runs 14 residues. The germline V gene encodes CDR1 MNHEY and CDR2 SVGAGI. Deletions cut 8 bases from V and 5 bases from J, with 18 bases between. This CDR3 reads CASHAEGGRTEAFF. The CDR3 DNA reads TGTGCCAGCCATGCTGAGGGGGGGAGGACTGAAGCTTTCTTT.

V is TRBV19 and J is TRBJ1-5; 12 bases are a match to TRBD1. V lost 6 bases, J lost 4 bases, and 16 bases stayed unmatched. Germline lookup yields CDR1 LNHDA and CDR2 SQIVND (reference sequence). The CDR3 extends over 19 amino acids. The CDR3 protein is CASSPPPGTGGHNNQPQHF. The CDR3 coding sequence is TGTGCCAGTAGCCCCCCTCCCGGGACAGGGGGCCATAATAATCAGCCCCAGCATTTT.

This clone is a singleton in its sample. The chain couples TRBV6-2 or TRBV6-3 to TRBJ1-2; the D gene is possibly TRBD1 (6 bases). Germline CDR1 and CDR2: MNHEY and SVGEGT. This CDR3 is built from 14 residues. The ends were cut back, 5 bases at V and 8 bases at J, with 18 bases in the middle. The CDR3, as DNA: TGTGCCAGCAGTCCCCCGGACAGTCCCCACGGCTACACCTTC. It specifies CASSPPDSPHGYTF.

As concerns this clone: Different DNA sequences within this sample yield the same CDR3. V gene TRBV5-1 combines with J gene TRBJ2-1, with unresolved D. In germline, CDR1 is SGHRS, CDR2 YFSETQ. Trimming pared 4 bases from V and 0 bases from J, leaving 11 bases between. The CDR3 consists of 15 residues. The CDR3 spells CASSPASSSYNEQFF. The CDR3 nucleotides are TGCGCCAGCAGCCCCGCCTCGAGCTCCTACAATGAGCAGTTCTTC.

The chain uses TRBV20-1 and TRBJ2-1, with TRBD2 matching 13 bases. V shed 3 bases, J shed 7 bases, and the junction held 12 bases outside the gene matches. This CDR3 comprises 17 residues. In germline, CDR1 is DFQATT, CDR2 SNEGSKA (reference sequence). The CDR3 sequence is CSASPGMLLAGGNEQFF. Here the CDR3 DNA reads TGCAGTGCTAGTCCCGGAATGTTACTAGCGGGGGGGAATGAGCAGTTCTTC.

This clone was counted a few times. The chain is built from TRBV27 and TRBJ1-5; TRBD1 agrees at 11 bases. This CDR3 contains 14 residues. The V segment lost 6 bases and the J segment 6 bases; nucleotides outside the gene matches: 4. The germline V gene has CDR1 MNHEY and CDR2 SMNVEV (reference sequence). The CDR3 loop reads CASRGQGAVQPQHF. The CDR3 coding sequence is TGTGCCAGCAGAGGACAGGGGGCGGTTCAGCCCCAGCATTTT.

The chain recombines TRBV5-1 with TRBJ2-7, with D maybe TRBD2 (8 bases). V was clipped by 4 bases and J by 0 bases, with 14 bases between them. The CDR3 consists of 15 residues. Germline-derived CDR1 and CDR2 are SGHRS and YFSETQ. CDR3 bases: TGCGCCAGCAGCCGGGGGGGACAGAGCTCCTACGAGCAGTACTTC. Translation gives CASSRGGQSSYEQYF.

V is TRBV10-3 and J is TRBJ1-6; maybe TRBD1 (5 bases). Germline CDR1 and CDR2: ENHRY and SYGVKD. The CDR3 covers 13 residues. The V end was cut by 7 bases, the J end by 5 bases, with 9 bases between. The CDR3 region is CAINKGNNSPLHF. CDR3 coding DNA: TGTGCCATCAATAAGGGGAATAATTCACCCCTCCACTTT.

This clone appeared a few times. The rearrangement joins TRBV11-2 to TRBJ1-5; D is perhaps TRBD1 (5 bases). CDR3 length: 15 residues. Germline lookup yields CDR1 SGHAT and CDR2 FQNNGV. Trimming cost V 2 bases and J 4 bases, with 12 bases left between them. The CDR3 is CASSLSWGENQPQHF. The DNA of the CDR3 is TGTGCCAGCAGCTTATCGTGGGGGGAGAATCAGCCCCAGCATTTT. Full variable domain (outside the CDR3, taken from reference TRBV11-2 and TRBJ1-5): EAGVAQSPRYKIIEKRQSVAFWCNPISGHATLYWYQQILGQGPKLLIQFQNNGVVDDSQLPKDRFSAERLKGVDSTLKIQPAKLEDSAVYLCASSLSWGENQPQHFGDGTRLSIL.

V is TRBV19 and J is TRBJ2-1; weak D call: TRBD2 (6 bases). This CDR3 comprises 17 residues. Deletions cut 4 bases from V and 2 bases from J, with 18 bases between. Germline CDR1 is LNHDA and CDR2 is SQIVND (reference sequence). CDR3 in amino acids: CASSTPLLARPYNEQFF. For the CDR3, the DNA is TGTGCCAGTAGTACCCCCCTCCTAGCGAGACCCTACAATGAGCAGTTCTTC.

This chain joins TRBV27 and TRBJ1-6, with D possibly matching TRBD1 (5 bases). Trimming took off 5 bases at V and 5 bases at J, with 19 bases between the two ends. CDR1 is MNHEY, CDR2 SMNVEV, per germline (reference sequence). CDR3 size: 17 residues. The CDR3, as DNA: TGTGCCAGCAGTCCCTTTAGCAGGGTCACAGATAATTCACCCCTCCACTTT. Protein product: CASSPFSRVTDNSPLHF.

V usage is TRBV29-1 and J usage is TRBJ2-1; 12 nucleotides line up with TRBD2. Trimming cost V 1 base and J 7 bases; bases outside gene matches: 2. This CDR3 is built from 14 residues. The germline V gene encodes CDR1 SQVTM and CDR2 ANQGSEA. CDR3 DNA sequence: TGCAGCGTTGAAGGACTAGCGGGGGCTAATGAGCAGTTCTTC. It encodes CSVEGLAGANEQFF.

The chain is built from TRBV9 and TRBJ1-6; D uncertain. Germline V gene data show CDR1 as SGDLS and CDR2 as YYNGEE. CDR3 length: 22 amino acids. Trimming removed 0 bases from V and 0 bases from J, with 25 bases in between. The CDR3 protein is CASSVVLPLQAWPHSYNSPLHF. CDR3 sequence (DNA): TGTGCCAGCAGCGTAGTATTACCACTGCAGGCCTGGCCCCACTCCTATAATTCACCCCTCCACTTT.

This chain links TRBV7-2 with TRBJ2-7; maybe TRBD2 (6 bases). The V gene's germline CDR1 is SGHTA and CDR2 FQGNSA. This CDR3 contains 14 residues. Trimming pared 5 bases from V and 6 bases from J, leaving 17 bases between. This chain's CDR3 is CASSLRRGGSEQYF. CDR3 bases: TGTGCCAGCAGCCTTAGGCGTGGGGGGTCCGAGCAGTACTTC.